The 2 T cell receptor beta chains given below trace back to one sample, sequenced in a study of vaccination effects on CD4 cells after COVID-19. Produced via immunoSEQ multiplex PCR; TCRdb's table is partial and in-frame only. Counted here are roughly 70,000 clones, 65% to 85% occurring once; the ten biggest clones make up less than 6.5%. Their cognate antigens are unknown. Expansion of antigen-specific CD4+ T cells with viral peptide pools was carried out by the ViraFEST assay before sequencing. Following culture for nine to ten days, CD4+ T cells were isolated. This person's SARS-CoV-2 infection, confirmed by PCR, occurred between March and December 2020. This sample comprised CD4+ T cells from PBMCs cultured with HIV peptides, obtained before COVID-19 vaccination. Subset specified: HIV-1 Nef peptide pool negative control/reference culture. The receptors originated from a human donor who had a prior SARS-CoV-2 infection.

The chain joins TRBV18 to TRBJ2-1, with D possibly TRBD2 on 6 matching bases. CDR3 length: 15 residues. The V gene's germline CDR1 is KGHSH and CDR2 LQKENI. V lost 4 bases and J lost 6, with 16 bases in between. CDR3: CASSREGLRFNEQFF. CDR3 in DNA: TGTGCCAGCTCACGAGAGGGACTGAGATTCAATGAGCAGTTCTTC. Full variable domain (outside the CDR3, taken from reference TRBV18 and TRBJ2-1): NAGVMQNPRHLVRRRGQEARLRCSPMKGHSHVYWYRQLPEEGLKFMVYLQKENIIDESGMPKERFSAEFPKEGPSILRIQQVVRGDSAAYFCASSREGLRFNEQFFGPGTRLTVL.

Only one count was recorded for this clone. The chain has TRBV11-3 and TRBJ2-1; 8 positions match TRBD2. The CDR3 is 13 amino acids. Germline assignment: CDR1 SGHNT and CDR2 YENEEA. V dropped 5 bases and J dropped 8; count of bases not matched to a gene: 5. As DNA, the CDR3 is TGTGCCAGCAGCCCGGGACTAGTTGATGAGCAGTTCTTC. It yields the protein CASSPGLVDEQFF.